These 25 T cell receptor beta chains were sequenced from one sample in a study of T cells in localized non-small cell lung cancer. Here immunoSEQ multiplex PCR was the method, and the copy in TCRdb shows in-frame clones only, minus some. The data hold about 11,000 clones, with roughly 27% observed a single time. Specimen: lung tumor tissue, collected before any cancer treatment. Every receptor here comes from a man aged 35-69 years with stage I lung adenocarcinoma.

The chain employs TRBV5-1 and TRBJ1-2; 8 bases map to TRBD1. This CDR3 spans 16 amino acids. The germline gives CDR1 SGHRS, CDR2 YFSETQ. V was clipped by 2 bases and J by 4 bases; unmatched bases: 10. The CDR3 DNA reads TGCGCCAGCAGCTTCCAGGGGGCCAAAGAGGGCTATGGCTACACCTTC. This encodes CASSFQGAKEGYGYTF.

This clone turned up a few times. The chain uses TRBV6-8 and TRBJ1-4; 9 nucleotides line up with TRBD1. The V segment lost 8 bases and the J segment 8 bases; nucleotides outside the gene matches: 3. Germline assignment: CDR1 MNHGY and CDR2 SAAAGT. The CDR3 spans 12 residues. The CDR3 sequence: CASGTGLEKLFF. The DNA for the CDR3 is TGTGCCAGCGGGACAGGGCTCGAAAAACTGTTTTTT.

The sample holds a few counts of this clone. The V and J genes are TRBV11-3 and TRBJ2-7; maybe TRBD1 (5 bases). The CDR3 runs to 17 residues. Per germline, CDR1 SGHNT and CDR2 YENEEA. Between the trimmed V and J ends, which lost 0 bases and 3 bases, there was a span of 18 bases. The CDR3 nucleotides read TGTGCCAGCAGCTTAGAGCAAACGTCAGGGATCGTCTACGAGCAGTACTTC. Its protein is CASSLEQTSGIVYEQYF.

The CDR3 protein is CASSPSLITEAFF. CDR3 coding DNA: TGTGCCAGCAGCCCTTCCTTGATCACTGAAGCTTTCTTT. The rearrangement uses TRBV7-2 and TRBJ1-1; D not resolved. There are 13 residues in the CDR3. V lost 5 bases, J lost 4 bases, and 11 bases lay in between. Germline CDR1 reads SGHTA; CDR2 reads FQGNSA.

Sample share makes this clone medium-sized. V usage is TRBV6-8 and J usage is TRBJ2-7, with TRBD1 matching 7 bases. CDR3 length: 16 residues. Germline loops: CDR1 MNHGY, CDR2 SAAAGT. J lost 3 bases, V lost 5 bases, and 13 bases had no gene match. CDR3 sequence reads: CASSRIFGTESYEQYF. The CDR3 coding sequence is TGTGCCAGCAGTCGCATCTTTGGGACAGAGAGCTACGAGCAGTACTTC.

The chain combines TRBV19 with TRBJ1-2; D ambiguous. The CDR3 length is 13 residues. In germline, CDR1 is LNHDA, CDR2 SQIVND (reference sequence). Trimming took 3 bases from V and 2 from J, leaving 7 bases between them. The CDR3 region has the DNA TGTGCCAGTAGTATCCAGGAGAACTATGGCTACACCTTC. It encodes CASSIQENYGYTF.

The chain has TRBV6-8 and TRBJ1-2; D perhaps matches TRBD1 (6 bases). CDR1 MNHGY and CDR2 SAAAGT come from the germline V gene. Trimming took off 6 bases at V and 7 bases at J, with 18 bases between the two ends. The CDR3 length is 14 residues. The CDR3 bases are TGTGCCAGCAGGGACCTAGCCACAGGGATTGGCTACACCTTC. It yields the protein CASRDLATGIGYTF.

This clone has a handful of counts. The CDR3 region has the DNA TGTGCCAGCAGCTACGAGGGGACCGAGTATTCACCCCTCCACTTT. Translating it yields CASSYEGTEYSPLHF. The J gene is TRBJ1-6, the V gene TRBV11-3; tentative D call: TRBD1 (5 bases). CDR1 and CDR2 (germline): SGHNT, YENEEA. The CDR3 contains 15 residues. The V and J ends lost 4 bases and 8 bases respectively, with 15 bases between them.

This clone was counted only a few times. The chain recombines TRBV30 with TRBJ1-6, with D uncertain. Germline CDR1 reads GTSNPN; CDR2 reads SVGIG (reference sequence). This CDR3 spans 13 amino acids. V was trimmed by 0 bases and J by 8 bases, leaving 8 bases between them. The CDR3 DNA reads as TGTGCCTGGAGTGTAGGTGTGGATTCACCCCTCCACTTT. Translating gives CAWSVGVDSPLHF.

V gene TRBV29-1 combines with J gene TRBJ1-1; TRBD1 agrees at 9 bases. Unmatched junction bases numbered 5, after V lost 6 bases and J lost 3 bases. Germline V gene lookup returns CDR1 SQVTM and CDR2 ANQGSEA. The CDR3 is 13 amino acids. CDR3 sequence (DNA): TGCAGCGTGGACAGGGGAAGTCACACTGAAGCTTTCTTT. Amino acid sequence: CSVDRGSHTEAFF.

This clone was picked up one time. The chain has TRBV5-1 and TRBJ2-2; the match to TRBD1 covers 9 bases. Looked up from germline, CDR1 is SGHRS and CDR2 is YFSETQ. CDR3 length equals 15 residues. Germline trimming cut 3 bases from V and 6 bases from J; bases unmatched to any gene: 6. CDR3 coding DNA: TGCGCCAGCAGCTCGGGACAGGGAAGGGCCGGGGAGCTGTTTTTT. Residues: CASSSGQGRAGELFF.

The sample holds a few counts of this clone. This chain links TRBV11-3 with TRBJ2-7; 11 positions agree with TRBD1. Germline assignment: CDR1 SGHNT and CDR2 YENEEA. This CDR3 contains 14 residues. Trimming took 5 bases from V and 2 from J; bases not matched to a gene: 2. The CDR3, as DNA: TGTGCCAGCAGCGGGGACAGGGGGACCTACGAGCAGTACTTC. It translates to CASSGDRGTYEQYF. Using reference TRBV11-3 and TRBJ2-7 for the parts outside the CDR3, the full variable domain is EAGVVQSPRYKIIEKKQPVAFWCNPISGHNTLYWYLQNLGQGPELLIRYENEEAVDDSQLPKDRFSAERLKGVDSTLKIQPAELGDSAVYLCASSGDRGTYEQYFGPGTRLTVT.

This clone has more than one count but fewer than ten. The chain has TRBV11-3 and TRBJ1-6; TRBD1 agrees at 9 bases. Germline CDR1 SGHNT, CDR2 YENEEA. The CDR3 extends over 20 amino acids. V lost 4 bases to trimming and J lost 6 bases; unmatched junction nucleotides: 19. The CDR3 region has the DNA TGTGCCAGCAGCTCCCGAACTCCGGGACAGGGCCCCTTTAGTAATTCACCCCTCCACTTT. Translated, it gives CASSSRTPGQGPFSNSPLHF.

The chain combines TRBV30 with TRBJ2-7; possibly TRBD1 for D (6 bases). Germline V lookup: CDR1 GTSNPN, CDR2 SVGIG (reference sequence). Trimming pared 1 base from V and 3 bases from J, leaving 10 bases between. The CDR3 runs to 13 residues. CDR3 sequence (DNA): TGTGCCTGGAGTGCCGAGACAGGCTACGAGCAGTACTTC. It specifies CAWSAETGYEQYF. The full variable domain, its missing parts supplied by reference TRBV30 and TRBJ2-7, is SQTIHQWPATLVQPVGSPLSLECTVEGTSNPNLYWYRQAAGRGLQLLFYSVGIGQISSEVPQNLSASRPQDRQFILSSKKLLLSDSGFYLCAWSAETGYEQYFGPGTRLTVT.

The chain is built from TRBV10-3 and TRBJ1-1; no definite D call. The CDR3 is 16 residues long. V was pared by 2 bases and J by 3 bases, with 16 bases between. CDR1 ENHRY and CDR2 SYGVKD come from the germline V gene. In DNA, the CDR3 is TGTGCCATCAGTGAGAGTCAGGTCCTTAAGGACACTGAAGCTTTCTTT. Amino acid sequence: CAISESQVLKDTEAFF.

This rearrangement joins TRBV6-8 to TRBJ1-1, with 7 bases matching TRBD1. Trimming at V came to 6 bases and at J to 4 bases, leaving 14 bases not matched to a gene. The germline gives CDR1 MNHGY, CDR2 SAAAGT. CDR3 length equals 16 residues. The CDR3 loop reads CASREQGTFAGTEAFF. The CDR3 DNA reads as TGTGCCAGCAGGGAACAGGGGACCTTCGCCGGCACTGAAGCTTTCTTT.

V usage is TRBV30 and J usage is TRBJ2-7; 7 bases map to TRBD2. The ends lost 1 base at V and 2 bases at J; junction bases unmatched: 5. Germline-derived CDR1 and CDR2 are GTSNPN and SVGIG (reference sequence). The CDR3 loop spans 14 amino acids. As DNA, the CDR3 is TGTGCCTGGAGTGCCAGCCGGGGGGCCTACGAGCAGTACTTC. It codes for CAWSASRGAYEQYF.

In this sample, this clone turned up a few times. The rearrangement links TRBV4-1 to TRBJ2-1; the D gene is possibly TRBD1 (6 bases). The V end was cut by 1 base, the J end by 6 bases, with 16 bases between. This CDR3 has 16 amino acids. Germline assignment: CDR1 MGHRA and CDR2 YSYEKL. CDR3 sequence reads: CASSQGDRFVFNEQFF. As DNA, the CDR3 is TGCGCCAGCAGCCAAGGCGACAGGTTCGTATTCAATGAGCAGTTCTTC.

The J gene is TRBJ2-7, the V gene TRBV6-8; TRBD2 might be the D (6 bases). Per the germline V gene, CDR1 is MNHGY and CDR2 is SAAAGT. This CDR3 spans 14 amino acids. V shed 4 bases and J shed 4 bases, with 14 bases lying between them. The CDR3 is CASSSGTSIYEQYF. The CDR3, as DNA: TGTGCCAGCAGTTCCGGGACTTCCATTTACGAGCAGTACTTC.

The genes are TRBV6-8 and TRBJ1-5, with D possibly TRBD1 on 5 matching bases. The CDR3 covers 16 residues. Trimming took 5 bases from V and 0 from J, leaving 14 bases between them. CDR1 and CDR2 from the germline V gene are MNHGY and SAAAGT. CDR3 protein: CASSPDSAYSNQPQHF. CDR3 DNA: TGTGCCAGCAGTCCCGACAGCGCTTATAGCAATCAGCCCCAGCATTTT.

This clone came up a few times. The chain has TRBV2 and TRBJ2-1, with TRBD1 matching 7 bases. The CDR3 has 16 amino acids. The V and J ends lost 5 bases and 2 bases, in that order; junction bases with no gene match: 9. Per germline, CDR1 SNHLY and CDR2 FYNNEI. Written as DNA, the CDR3 is TGTGCCAGCAGTTCATACCGGGACAGCACCTACAATGAGCAGTTCTTC. It specifies CASSSYRDSTYNEQFF. The variable domain in full, completed from reference TRBV2 and TRBJ2-1, reads EPEVTQTPSHQVTQMGQEVILRCVPISNHLYFYWYRQILGQKVEFLVSFYNNEISEKSEIFDDQFSVERPDGSNFTLKIRSTKLEDSAMYFCASSSYRDSTYNEQFFGPGTRLTVL.

This clone was observed a few times. The V gene is TRBV11-3, the J gene TRBJ1-4; D is perhaps TRBD1 (6 bases). The CDR3 loop spans 17 amino acids. The germline V and J ends were trimmed by 3 bases and 0 bases, with 14 bases remaining between them. Germline values: CDR1 SGHNT, CDR2 YENEEA. As DNA, the CDR3 is TGTGCCAGCAGCTTCCGCACAGGGTGGGCAACTAATGAAAAACTGTTTTTT. The encoded protein is CASSFRTGWATNEKLFF.

This clone has a handful of counts. This chain uses TRBV30 with TRBJ1-4; tentative D call: TRBD1 (6 bases). V was clipped by 1 base and J by 8 bases, with 17 bases between them. Germline CDR1 GTSNPN, CDR2 SVGIG (reference sequence). The CDR3 has 15 amino acids. The CDR3 DNA follows: TGTGCCTGGAGTGCTAGGGGGGCCCTAGGGGAAAAACTGTTTTTT. Translating it yields CAWSARGALGEKLFF.

The sample holds a few counts of this clone. The chain combines TRBV23-1 with TRBJ1-5; D is uncertain. TRBV23-1 carries the ORF label, with uncertain function. V lost 4 bases to trimming and J lost 3 bases, with 7 bases between them. This CDR3 has 13 residues. As DNA, the CDR3 is TGCGCCAGCAGTCGAAGGGCCAATCAGCCCCAGCATTTT. It translates to CASSRRANQPQHF.

This chain links TRBV5-1 with TRBJ1-4; D is uncertain. Between the trimmed V and J ends, which lost 3 bases and 8 bases, there was a span of 14 bases. There are 14 residues in the CDR3. The V gene's germline CDR1 is SGHRS and CDR2 YFSETQ. The chain's CDR3 is CASSSAVSQEKLFF. For the CDR3, the DNA is TGCGCCAGCAGCTCCGCCGTATCGCAGGAAAAACTGTTTTTT.